This paragraph reports one TCR beta chain. Trimming removed 1 base from V and 8 bases from J, with 17 bases in between. Germline V CDR1 and CDR2: LGHNA, YSLEER. This CDR3 spans 15 amino acids. These data are taken from a study of blood T cell repertoires in COVID-19. Study context: Material from acute and convalescent COVID-19 was sourced from the United States, Italy and Spain. PBMCs, B-cell-depleted T cells, or T cells were the source of the cDNA or gDNA that made up the material.

In the authors' methods: Estimation of nucleated cell counts relied on the amplification of reference gene primers. Only in-frame clones appear in the TCRdb table, and some are missing; sequencing was by immunoSEQ multiplex PCR. V and J calls and clone size are copied from that table; D and trimming were computed from the DNA. Of under 45,000 clones listed, approximately 86% were seen once; the top ten hold approximately 15%. This rearrangement joins TRBV4-3 to TRBJ1-2, with TRBD1 as a possible D gene (5 bases). Material: peripheral blood. This sequence originates from a human donor in a cohort sampled during active COVID-19. This chain's CDR3 is CASSQGPQLGGGYTF. The CDR3 region has the DNA TGCGCCAGCAGCCAAGGCCCCCAGTTGGGGGGGGGCTACACCTTC.